This T cell receptor beta chain was sequenced during a study of T cells in Graves' hyperthyroidism and ophthalmopathy. It was RNA transcripts that yielded the amplified TCR beta CDR3 regions. The HTBI primer set drove a first-round RT-PCR of the TCR CDR3. Via MiXCR, TCRdb re-called the multiplex PCR reads, giving one row per CDR3 protein. The sample lists about 590,000 distinct CDR3 sequences, approximately 14% occurring once. This clonotype was observed a few times. The CDR3 spans 13 residues. With 7 bases removed from V and 2 bases from J, the gap between germline ends came to 11 bases. Any patient presenting with uncontrolled infection, other autoimmune disease, pregnancy or lactation was left out. Diagnosing involved the use of clinical symptoms, serum thyroxine and TRAb, thyroid ultrasound and orbital computed tomography.

The source material was blood. This receptor was taken from a woman aged 18-29 years with Graves' ophthalmopathy. The V call is TRBV12-3 or TRBV12-4, the J call TRBJ2-5; unclear D gene. The CDR3 region has the DNA TGTGCCAGCACTAGTATCCCACAAGAGACCCAGTACTTC. Translating gives CASTSIPQETQYF.